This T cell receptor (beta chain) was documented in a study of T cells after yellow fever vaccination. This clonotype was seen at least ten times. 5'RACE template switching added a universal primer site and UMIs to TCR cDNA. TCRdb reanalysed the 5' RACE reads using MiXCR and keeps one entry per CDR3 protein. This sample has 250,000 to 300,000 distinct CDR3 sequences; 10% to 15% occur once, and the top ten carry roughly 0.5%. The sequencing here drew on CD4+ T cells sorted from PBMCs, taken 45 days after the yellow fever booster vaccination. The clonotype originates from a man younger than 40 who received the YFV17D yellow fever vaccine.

The CDR3 spells CASSPKQGENNEQFF. Here the CDR3 DNA reads TGTGCCAGCTCCCCTAAGCAGGGGGAGAACAATGAGCAGTTCTTC. The chain joins TRBV18 to TRBJ2-1, with 7 bases matching TRBD1. Germline CDR1 and CDR2: KGHSH and LQKENI. The junction had 10 bases not matched to a gene; V was cut back by 6 bases and J by 5 bases. There are 15 residues in the CDR3.